This entry is about one T cell receptor (beta chain). This clone was seen once. Its antigen remains undetermined. No base quality information exists; no much larger clone differs at one position. This specimen belongs to a study of shared clonotypes between healthy human individuals (dated by TCRdb to 2018 to 2020). For the study in its entirety: The cohort comprised a couple of women and three men aged 18 to 49 years. For each donor, three plates each were used for CD4 naive and CD4 memory, two plates were used for CD8 naive, and one plate was used for CD8 memory. To estimate repertoire size and how much clonotype sharing occurs between individuals, the study deeply sequenced the blood TCR repertoires of about five healthy adults. To increase sequencing depth and limit assay-specific biases, different laboratories used diverse techniques to prepare libraries and sequence TCR repertoires. Per donor, leukapheresis produced somewhere between about 0.8 and 9 billion PBMCs.

Trimming removed 1 base from V and 3 bases from J, leaving 10 bases between the germline ends. The CDR3 spans 14 residues, from the cysteine through the phenylalanine. Left in the record is the CDR3 DNA by itself, 42 bases read in frame from the first base. Via the germline V gene (reference sequence), CDR1 is GTSNPN and CDR2 SVGIG. The donors were healthy, HIV-negative adults with no recently reported acute infections or vaccinations. Every donor was a Caucasian adult living in Nashville, Tennessee, USA. CD4+ T cells were enriched by magnetic negative selection, after which naive cells were positively selected on CD45RA and the negative fraction was taken as the memory subset. After blood collection by leukapheresis, PBMCs were isolated using Ficoll-Histopaque density gradient centrifugation and then cryopreserved in the vapor phase of liquid nitrogen. Analytical flow cytometry was used to check the purity and quantity of each magnetically sorted T cell population. Genomic DNA was isolated from each sorted fraction and quantified by UV absorbance on a Nanodrop 2000c.

Using the deep immunoSEQ assay, TCR CDR3 regions were amplified from genomic DNA by multiplex PCR. Extracted genomic DNA from each cell subset was distributed evenly across all wells of several immunoSEQ 96-well plates, and each plate was treated as a replicate. For sorted subsets, roughly 200 ng of genomic DNA, equivalent to 30,000 or so T cell genomes, went into each replicate PCR. The purified libraries were quantified using a Qubit 3.0 fluorometer, sized with a Bioanalyzer 2100, and then quantified again using the KAPA Library Quantification kit. Every immunoSEQ 96-well plate was sequenced on a separate single-read 150-cycle Illumina NextSeq 550 flow cell. Per the authors' processing: Because the immunoSEQ output held only junctional sequences and lacked quality scores, the filtering could not match the filtering applied to full-length reads. Sequences were annotated with PyIR, a Python wrapper for IgBLAST v1.9, and V/J genes and CDR3 were assigned using IMGT germline references. Any read was removed if the V/J assignment was weak (E-value above 1e-6), the CDR3 was missing, or the read contained stop codons, out-of-frame junctions, or ambiguous translated residues. V3J clonotypes were defined as sequences sharing an identical inferred V gene, J gene, and CDR3 amino acid sequence. The percentage overlap between two repertoires was calculated by dividing the number of shared unique clonotypes by the size of the smaller repertoire. Three approaches were used to assess repertoire richness: RTK rarefaction, the Chao1 estimator, and Recon v2.1 estimates of unobserved clonotypes. Generation probabilities were computed with OLGA for all TCRbeta clonotypes obtained by the gDNA method from several donors. This is the immuneACCESS table as TCRdb keeps it, with only in-frame sequences that have V and J called. A part of the clones is gone; compared with another copy, unresolved V genes explain less than half, and the rest is unexplained. The DNA was the basis for D and trimming; V, J and clone size are from that table. The sample has about 2.5 million clones on record, around 93% of them singletons. The ten most abundant clones make up approximately 0.41% of the sample.

General conclusions and limits of the study: Because the study included only a small number of donors, the genetic and exposure-history diversity represented was limited. Even with the large sequencing depth, rarefaction of the sorted-subset datasets indicated that sequencing was incomplete. Compared with non-shared clonotypes, clonotypes shared by all four sorted-subset donors had higher generation probabilities. Larger estimated clonotype richness was generally found for naive subsets than for memory subsets. About 4.5% of naive CD4, 3.5% of naive CD8, roughly 2.4% of memory CD4, and 0.4% of memory CD8 clonotypes were shared across a few donors. Only blood was sampled, and tissue TCR repertoires likely differ from those in blood. Pairwise subsampling led to the expectation that sequencing depth would affect the degree of clonotype sharing among donors.

The receptor chain draws on TRBV30 and TRBJ1-5; TRBD1 is possibly the D segment (6 matching bases). This TCR was recovered from a man younger than 30 in good health. Some clones in this sample may be carry-over from other donors' samples. Sequences were obtained from naive CD4+ T cells from PBMCs. Interpreted using the paper, the cell subset or site label stands for: CD45RA+ positively selected. The DNA is TGTGCCTGGAGTGAGGGACAAACCAATCAGCCCCAGCATTTT. Its translation reads: CAWSEGQTNQPQHF.